A single sample is the source of the 5 T cell receptor beta chains below, sequenced in a study of CD8 T cells in Susac syndrome. RNA was extracted with the RNeasy kit, and a quantity of roughly 0.45 to 1 ug was reverse transcribed using random hexamers. TCRdb reprocessed the immunoSEQ multiplex PCR reads via MiXCR and lists one record per CDR3 protein. Of 230,000 or so distinct CDR3 sequences listed, roughly 96% were seen once; the top ten hold 0.075% to 0.095%. Sequencing was performed on CD4+ T cells from PBMCs. These receptors were taken from a human donor with multiple sclerosis.

This chain links TRBV4-1 with TRBJ1-4; a possible D gene is TRBD1 (5 bases). This CDR3 contains 15 residues. V was shortened by 1 base and J by 2 bases, with 8 bases between the two germline ends. The V gene's germline CDR1 is MGHRA and CDR2 YSYEKL. CDR3 loop: CASSQGRGTNEKLFF. The CDR3 nucleotides read TGCGCCAGCAGCCAAGGGCGGGGGACTAATGAAAAACTGTTTTTT.

The V gene is TRBV20-1, the J gene TRBJ2-7; the D is unclear. This CDR3 is built from 11 residues. V was clipped by 3 bases and J by 2 bases, with 5 bases between them. In germline, CDR1 is DFQATT, CDR2 SNEGSKA (reference sequence). This CDR3 reads CSASLAYEQYF. CDR3 nucleotides: TGCAGTGCTAGCCTAGCCTACGAGCAGTACTTC.

The chain is built from TRBV30 and TRBJ2-5; D is uncertain. The CDR3 loop spans 11 amino acids. The ends were cut back, 0 bases at V and 7 bases at J, with 6 bases in the middle. The V gene's germline CDR1 is GTSNPN and CDR2 SVGIG (reference sequence). CDR3 bases: TGTGCCTGGAGTGTAGGGTGGACCCAGTACTTC. It codes for CAWSVGWTQYF.

The CDR3 protein is CATSDLNRVNTEAFF. For the CDR3, the DNA is TGTGCCACCAGTGATTTGAACAGGGTGAACACTGAAGCTTTCTTT. The chain carries TRBV24-1 and TRBJ1-1; TRBD1 is a possible D gene (6 bases). The CDR3 spans 15 residues. The ends were cut back, 0 bases at V and 0 bases at J, with 7 bases in the middle. In germline, CDR1 is KGHDR, CDR2 SFDVKD.

V gene TRBV3-1 combines with J gene TRBJ2-1; D not resolved. Germline V gives CDR1 LGHDT, CDR2 YNNKEL (reference sequence). V lost 0 bases and J 5 bases, leaving 5 bases between the germline ends. CDR3 size: 13 residues. The CDR3 is CASSQDRNNEQFF. CDR3 nucleotide sequence: TGTGCCAGCAGCCAAGACAGAAACAATGAGCAGTTCTTC.